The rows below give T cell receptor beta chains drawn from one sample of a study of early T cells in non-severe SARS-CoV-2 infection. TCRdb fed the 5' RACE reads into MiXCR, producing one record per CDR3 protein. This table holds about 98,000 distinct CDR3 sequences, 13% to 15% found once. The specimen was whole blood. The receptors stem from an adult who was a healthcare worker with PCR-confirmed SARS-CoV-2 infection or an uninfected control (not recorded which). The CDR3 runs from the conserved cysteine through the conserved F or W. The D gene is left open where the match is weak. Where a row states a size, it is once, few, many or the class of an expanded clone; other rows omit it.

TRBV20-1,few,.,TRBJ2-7,CSAGGAMQYF,TGCAGTGCCGGGGGCGCGATGCAGTACTTC
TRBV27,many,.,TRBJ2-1,CASSFSGAGDEQFF,TGTGCCAGCAGTTTCTCCGGGGCCGGCGATGAGCAGTTCTTC
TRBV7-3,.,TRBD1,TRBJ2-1,CASSLTGADYNEQFF,TGTGCCAGCAGCCTTACAGGGGCGGACTACAATGAGCAGTTCTTC
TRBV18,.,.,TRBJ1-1,CASSPLSGRVNTEAFF,TGTGCCAGCTCACCTCTCAGCGGCAGAGTGAACACTGAAGCTTTCTTT
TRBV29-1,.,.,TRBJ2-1,CSVPRGPSNEQFF,TGCAGCGTACCCCGGGGCCCTAGCAATGAGCAGTTCTTC
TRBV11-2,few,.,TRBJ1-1,CASSLANTEAFF,TGTGCCAGCAGCTTAGCGAACACTGAAGCTTTCTTT
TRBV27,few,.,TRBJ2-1,CASSPDQNEQFF,TGTGCCAGCAGTCCGGACCAAAATGAGCAGTTCTTC
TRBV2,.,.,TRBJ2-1,CASSENRRTWGFF,TGTGCCAGCAGTGAAAATCGCCGGACTTGGGGGTTCTTC
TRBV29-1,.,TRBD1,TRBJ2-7,CSVTRDRGHEQYF,TGCAGCGTAACCCGGGACAGGGGTCACGAGCAGTACTTC
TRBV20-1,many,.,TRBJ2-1,CSSHSDASYNEQFF,TGCAGTTCTCATTCAGATGCCTCCTACAATGAGCAGTTCTTC
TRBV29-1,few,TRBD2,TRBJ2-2,CSGGTSGTGELFF,TGCAGCGGCGGGACTAGCGGTACCGGGGAGCTGTTTTTT
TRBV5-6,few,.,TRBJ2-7,CASSLLLAGAAREQYF,TGTGCCAGCAGCTTGCTCTTGGCGGGCGCCGCACGCGAGCAGTACTTC
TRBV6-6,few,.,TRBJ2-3,CASSYSIDRGDTQYF,TGTGCCAGCAGTTACTCGATCGATAGAGGAGATACGCAGTATTTT
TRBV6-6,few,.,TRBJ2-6,CASSYGDIGANVLTF,TGTGCCAGCAGTTACGGGGACATTGGGGCCAACGTCCTGACTTTC
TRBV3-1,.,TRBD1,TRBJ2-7,CASGRDSSYEQYF,TGTGCCAGTGGCCGGGACAGCTCCTACGAGCAGTACTTC
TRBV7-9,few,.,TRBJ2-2,CASSRVWDTKTGELFF,TGTGCCAGCAGCAGGGTATGGGACACGAAAACCGGGGAGCTGTTTTTT
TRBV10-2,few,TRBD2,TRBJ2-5,CASRKLAGKETQYF,TGCGCCAGCAGGAAGCTAGCGGGTAAAGAGACCCAGTACTTC
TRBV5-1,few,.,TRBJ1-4,CASSSDSAYEKLFF,TGCGCCAGCAGCTCAGACTCCGCCTATGAAAAACTGTTTTTT
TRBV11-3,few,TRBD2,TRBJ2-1,CASSCARGRDYNEQFF,TGTGCCAGCAGCTGTGCTCGCGGGAGAGACTACAATGAGCAGTTCTTC
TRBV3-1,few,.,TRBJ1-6,CASSQEFSGRTLHF,TGTGCCAGCAGCCAAGAATTCTCTGGGCGGACCCTCCACTTT
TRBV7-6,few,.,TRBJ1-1,CASSPGLENTEAFF,TGTGCCAGCAGCCCGGGACTGGAGAACACTGAAGCTTTCTTT
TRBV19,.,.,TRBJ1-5,CASSIYGNGNQPQHF,TGTGCCAGTAGTATATATGGGAATGGGAATCAGCCCCAGCATTTT
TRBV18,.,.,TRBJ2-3,CASAPGATDTQYF,TGTGCCAGCGCACCGGGGGCAACAGATACGCAGTATTTT
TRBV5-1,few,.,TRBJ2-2,CASSLTLTGELFF,TGCGCCAGCAGCTTAACTCTCACCGGGGAGCTGTTTTTT
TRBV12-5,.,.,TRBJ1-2,CASGSMTDEYGYTF,TGTGCTAGTGGTTCCATGACGGACGAATATGGCTACACCTTC
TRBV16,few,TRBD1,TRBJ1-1,CASSQTDRPTEAFF,TGTGCCAGCAGCCAGACGGACAGGCCCACTGAAGCTTTCTTT
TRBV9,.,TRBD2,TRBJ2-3,CASSARQGTSGRAGTDTQYF,TGTGCCAGCAGCGCCCGCCAGGGGACTAGCGGGAGGGCCGGGACAGATACGCAGTATTTT
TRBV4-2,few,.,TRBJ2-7,CASSPSGTGVREQYF,TGTGCCAGCAGTCCAAGTGGTACGGGAGTAAGGGAGCAGTACTTC
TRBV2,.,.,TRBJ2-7,CASRGAEFSYEQYF,TGTGCCAGTCGCGGGGCAGAATTTTCCTACGAGCAGTACTTC
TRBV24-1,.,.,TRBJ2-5,CATSEAVSPSQETQYF,TGTGCCACCAGTGAAGCGGTCAGCCCCTCCCAAGAGACCCAGTACTTC
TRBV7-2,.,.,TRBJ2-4,CASSLGQPKNIQYF,TGTGCCAGCAGCTTAGGACAGCCCAAAAACATTCAGTACTTC
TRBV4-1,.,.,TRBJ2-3,CASSQIASGTDTQYF,TGCGCCAGCAGCCAAATCGCTAGCGGCACAGATACGCAGTATTTT
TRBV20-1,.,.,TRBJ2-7,CSASSASPSSYEQYF,TGCAGTGCTAGTAGCGCTAGCCCAAGCTCCTACGAGCAGTACTTC
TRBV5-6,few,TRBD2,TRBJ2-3,CASSLASGLTDTQYF,TGTGCCAGCAGCTTGGCTAGCGGCCTCACAGATACGCAGTATTTT
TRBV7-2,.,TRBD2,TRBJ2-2,CASSLTGGLVGELFF,TGTGCCAGCAGCTTAACGGGAGGGTTAGTCGGGGAGCTGTTTTTT
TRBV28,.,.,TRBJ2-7,CASSSPPKGGQYF,TGTGCCAGCAGTTCACCACCGAAGGGGGGGCAGTACTTC
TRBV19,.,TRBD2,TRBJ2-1,CASSISGSGTYNEQFF,TGTGCCAGTAGTATCTCGGGTAGCGGGACATACAATGAGCAGTTCTTC
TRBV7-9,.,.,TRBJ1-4,CASSPGQPDTEKLFF,TGTGCCAGCAGCCCTGGACAGCCAGACACGGAAAAACTGTTTTTT
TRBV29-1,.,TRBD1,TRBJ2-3,CSASGQGRRTDTQYF,TGCAGCGCATCGGGACAGGGACGGCGCACAGATACGCAGTATTTT
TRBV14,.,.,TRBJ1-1,CASSQDIGTVNTEAFF,TGTGCCAGCAGCCAGGATATCGGGACGGTTAACACTGAAGCTTTCTTT
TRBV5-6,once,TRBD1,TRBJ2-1,CASSLTGTDNEQFF,TGTGCCAGCAGCTTAACCGGGACAGACAATGAGCAGTTCTTC
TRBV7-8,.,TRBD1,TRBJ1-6,CASSHGQANNSPLHF,TGTGCCAGCAGCCACGGACAGGCTAATAATTCACCCCTCCACTTT
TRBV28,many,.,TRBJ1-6,CASRKGGLDYNSPLHF,TGTGCCAGCAGGAAAGGGGGGTTAGATTATAATTCACCCCTCCACTTT
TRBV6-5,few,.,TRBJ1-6,CASSQGHDNSPLHF,TGTGCCAGCAGCCAGGGACATGATAATTCACCCCTCCACTTT
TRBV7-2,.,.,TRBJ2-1,CASSLEDGAYNEQFF,TGTGCCAGCAGCTTAGAGGACGGGGCCTACAATGAGCAGTTCTTC
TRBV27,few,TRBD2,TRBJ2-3,CASSFGGRLGDTQYF,TGTGCCAGCAGTTTCGGCGGGAGACTGGGAGATACGCAGTATTTT